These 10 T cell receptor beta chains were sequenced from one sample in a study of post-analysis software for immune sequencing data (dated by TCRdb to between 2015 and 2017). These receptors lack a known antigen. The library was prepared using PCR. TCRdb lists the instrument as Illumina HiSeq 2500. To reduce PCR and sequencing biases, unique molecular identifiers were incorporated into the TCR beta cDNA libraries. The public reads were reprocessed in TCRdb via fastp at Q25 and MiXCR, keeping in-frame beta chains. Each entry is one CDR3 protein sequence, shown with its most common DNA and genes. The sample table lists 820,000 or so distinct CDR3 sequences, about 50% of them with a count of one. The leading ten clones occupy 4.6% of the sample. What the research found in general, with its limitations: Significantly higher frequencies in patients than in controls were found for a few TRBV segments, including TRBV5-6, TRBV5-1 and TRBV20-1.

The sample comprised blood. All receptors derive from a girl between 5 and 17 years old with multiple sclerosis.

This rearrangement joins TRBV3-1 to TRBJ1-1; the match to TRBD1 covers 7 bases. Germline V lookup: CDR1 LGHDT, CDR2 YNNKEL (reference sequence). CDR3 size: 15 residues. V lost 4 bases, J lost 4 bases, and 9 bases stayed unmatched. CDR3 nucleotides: TGTGCCAGCAGCCGATTAGGGGGCGAGGGCACTGAAGCTTTCTTT. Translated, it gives CASSRLGGEGTEAFF.

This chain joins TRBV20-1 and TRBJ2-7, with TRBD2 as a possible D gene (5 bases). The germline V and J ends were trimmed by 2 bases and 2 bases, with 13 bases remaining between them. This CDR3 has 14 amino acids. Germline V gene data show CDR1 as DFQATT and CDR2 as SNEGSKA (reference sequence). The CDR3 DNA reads TGCAGTGCTAGACGGGCTAAGGGAGCCTACGAGCAGTACTTC. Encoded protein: CSARRAKGAYEQYF.

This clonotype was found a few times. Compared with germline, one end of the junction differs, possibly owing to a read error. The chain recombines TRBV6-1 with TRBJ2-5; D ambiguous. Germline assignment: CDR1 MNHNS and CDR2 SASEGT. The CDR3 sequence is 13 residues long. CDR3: CAGSEGLEETQYF. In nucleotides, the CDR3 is TGTGCCGGCAGTGAAGGGCTTGAAGAGACCCAGTACTTC.

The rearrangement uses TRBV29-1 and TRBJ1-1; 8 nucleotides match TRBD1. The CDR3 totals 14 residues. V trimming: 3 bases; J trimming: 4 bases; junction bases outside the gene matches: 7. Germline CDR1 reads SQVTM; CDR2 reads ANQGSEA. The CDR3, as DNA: TGCAGCGTTGACTCAGGGGGCAGGGGCACTGAAGCTTTCTTT. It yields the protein CSVDSGGRGTEAFF.

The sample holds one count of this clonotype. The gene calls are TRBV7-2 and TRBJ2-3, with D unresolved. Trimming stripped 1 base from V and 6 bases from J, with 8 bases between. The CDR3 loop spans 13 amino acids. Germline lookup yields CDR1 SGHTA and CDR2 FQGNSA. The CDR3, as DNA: TGTGCCAGCAGCTTAGTGGAATGGGATACGCAGTATTTT. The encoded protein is CASSLVEWDTQYF.

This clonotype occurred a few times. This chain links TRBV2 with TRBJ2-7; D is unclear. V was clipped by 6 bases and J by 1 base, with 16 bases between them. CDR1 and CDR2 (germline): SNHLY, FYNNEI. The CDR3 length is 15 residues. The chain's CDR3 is CASRETRRVSYEQYF. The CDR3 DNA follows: TGTGCCAGCAGGGAAACCCGACGGGTATCCTACGAGCAGTACTTC.

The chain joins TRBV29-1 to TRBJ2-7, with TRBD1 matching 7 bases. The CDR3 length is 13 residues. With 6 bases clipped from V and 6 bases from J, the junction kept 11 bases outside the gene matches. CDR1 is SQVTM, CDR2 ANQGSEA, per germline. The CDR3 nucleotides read TGCAGCGTCGCCGGGACAGCCTTAAGCGAGCAGTACTTC. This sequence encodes CSVAGTALSEQYF.

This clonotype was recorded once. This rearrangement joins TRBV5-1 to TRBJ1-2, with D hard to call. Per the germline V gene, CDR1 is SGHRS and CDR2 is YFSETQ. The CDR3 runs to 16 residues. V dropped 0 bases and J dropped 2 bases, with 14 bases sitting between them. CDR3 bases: TGCGCCAGCAGCTTGGCGGGTTTAGGTTCCAACTATGGCTACACCTTC. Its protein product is CASSLAGLGSNYGYTF.

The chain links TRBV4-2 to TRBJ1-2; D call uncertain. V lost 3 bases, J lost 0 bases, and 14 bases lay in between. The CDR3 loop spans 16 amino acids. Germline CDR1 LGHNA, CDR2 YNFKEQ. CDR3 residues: CASSQSDATSNYGYTF. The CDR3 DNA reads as TGTGCCAGCAGCCAGTCCGACGCCACATCTAACTATGGCTACACCTTC.

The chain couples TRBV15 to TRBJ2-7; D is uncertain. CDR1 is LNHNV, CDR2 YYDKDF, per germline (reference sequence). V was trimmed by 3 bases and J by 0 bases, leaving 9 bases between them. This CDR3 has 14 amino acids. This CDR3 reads CATSRGPTSYEQYF. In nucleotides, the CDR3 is TGTGCCACCAGCAGGGGCCCTACCTCCTACGAGCAGTACTTC.